The 14 T cell receptor beta chains presented below share a single source sample, sequenced in a study of neurological immune-mediated disorders. TCRdb re-derived calls from the 5' RACE reads in MiXCR, one entry per CDR3 protein. Here the sample spans about 59,000 distinct CDR3 sequences, roughly 4% being singletons. The material sequenced was PBMCs. These receptors originate from a woman in her 50s with multiple sclerosis.

This clonotype has at least ten counts. This rearrangement joins TRBV10-3 to TRBJ2-3, with TRBD1 matching 9 bases. Germline V lookup: CDR1 ENHRY, CDR2 SYGVKD. The CDR3 extends over 15 amino acids. V trimming: 5 bases; J trimming: 3 bases; junction bases outside the gene matches: 6. The CDR3 is CAISTGTGKTDTQYF. In DNA, the CDR3 is TGTGCCATCAGTACCGGGACAGGGAAGACAGATACGCAGTATTTT.

This clonotype was observed at least ten times. The chain employs TRBV2 and TRBJ1-3, with a weak D call TRBD1 (5 bases). In germline, CDR1 is SNHLY, CDR2 FYNNEI. The CDR3 extends over 16 amino acids. The V and J ends lost 1 base and 0 bases respectively, with 10 bases between them. The CDR3 coding sequence is TGTGCCAGCAGTGAAGGACAGTCCTCCTCTGGAAACACCATATATTTT. Encoded protein: CASSEGQSSSGNTIYF.

This clonotype showed up many times. CDR3 bases: TGTGCCAGCATTCTAGGGGCGGACCAAGAGACCCAGTACTTC. Its translation: CASILGADQETQYF. This rearrangement joins TRBV2 to TRBJ2-5, with a weak D call TRBD1 (5 bases). V gave up 7 bases and J gave up 0 bases, with 12 bases separating them. The CDR3 runs 14 residues. CDR1 is SNHLY and CDR2 is FYNNEI in the germline V gene. The variable domain in full, with the rest retrieved from reference TRBV2 and TRBJ2-5, is EPEVTQTPSHQVTQMGQEVILRCVPISNHLYFYWYRQILGQKVEFLVSFYNNEISEKSEIFDDQFSVERPDGSNFTLKIRSTKLEDSAMYFCASILGADQETQYFGPGTRLLVL.

This clonotype showed up many times. This chain connects TRBV12-3 or TRBV12-4 to TRBJ2-4, with D maybe TRBD2 (5 bases). The CDR3 consists of 15 residues. Trimming removed 4 bases at V and 1 base at J, with 11 bases between. CDR3 sequence reads: CASSWAGVAKNIQYF. The DNA of the CDR3 is TGTGCCAGCAGTTGGGCGGGTGTGGCCAAAAACATTCAGTACTTC.

This clonotype was detected ten times or more. The J gene is TRBJ2-5, the V gene TRBV24-1; no clear D gene. The CDR3 loop spans 13 amino acids. CDR1 is KGHDR and CDR2 is SFDVKD in the germline V gene. Trimming shortened V by 3 bases and J by 3 bases, and 7 bases separated the two germline ends. The CDR3 bases are TGTGCCACCAGTGATAAGGGTAAAGAGACCCAGTACTTC. Protein: CATSDKGKETQYF.

The table lists this clonotype with many counts. The V and J genes are TRBV7-9 and TRBJ1-3, with D uncertain. CDR1 is SEHNR, CDR2 FQNEAQ, per germline (reference sequence). V was trimmed by 6 bases and J by 3 bases, leaving 15 bases between them. This CDR3 is 15 amino acids long. CDR3 loop: CASSQNDRGGNTIYF. In nucleotides, the CDR3 is TGTGCCAGCAGTCAGAACGACCGGGGTGGAAACACCATATATTTT.

This clonotype was counted many times. V gene TRBV24-1 combines with J gene TRBJ2-1, with 7 bases lining up with TRBD1. The CDR3 totals 17 residues. J was trimmed by 7 bases and V by 4 bases; bases with no gene match: 15. Germline CDR1 and CDR2: KGHDR and SFDVKD. CDR3 amino acids: CATSDPSRDSQTNEQFF. The CDR3 nucleotides read TGTGCCACCAGTGACCCCTCCCGGGACAGTCAAACAAATGAGCAGTTCTTC.

By frequency in the sample, this clonotype is medium-sized. V is TRBV2 and J is TRBJ2-1; 9 bases agree with TRBD1. The length of the CDR3 is 15 residues. From germline, CDR1 is SNHLY and CDR2 FYNNEI. V dropped 7 bases and J dropped 8; count of bases not matched to a gene: 12. CDR3 sequence reads: CASKGPGTGTDEQFF. The CDR3 coding sequence is TGTGCCAGCAAGGGACCAGGGACAGGGACAGATGAGCAGTTCTTC. The whole variable domain, remainder taken from reference TRBV2 and TRBJ2-1, is EPEVTQTPSHQVTQMGQEVILRCVPISNHLYFYWYRQILGQKVEFLVSFYNNEISEKSEIFDDQFSVERPDGSNFTLKIRSTKLEDSAMYFCASKGPGTGTDEQFFGPGTRLTVL.

This clonotype occurred many times. The gene calls are TRBV5-1 and TRBJ2-1; weak D call: TRBD1 (5 bases). The CDR3 has 13 amino acids. The germline V gene encodes CDR1 SGHRS and CDR2 YFSETQ. V lost 4 bases, J lost 7 bases, and 12 bases lay in between. The CDR3 loop reads CASSQIGQNEQFF. In DNA form, the CDR3 reads TGCGCCAGCAGCCAGATCGGACAAAATGAGCAGTTCTTC.

This clonotype was counted many times. The chain couples TRBV12-3 or TRBV12-4 to TRBJ1-4, with 9 nucleotides matching TRBD1. Trimming removed 6 bases from V and 8 bases from J; junction bases left unmatched: 7. The CDR3 consists of 14 residues. The CDR3 DNA sequence: TGTGCCAGCAGAGGGGACAGGGTACGAGAAAAACTGTTTTTT. Protein product: CASRGDRVREKLFF.

This clonotype was seen a few times. The chain links TRBV3-1 to TRBJ2-1; no clear D gene. CDR3 length equals 17 residues. The V end lost 1 base, the J end lost 3 bases, and 16 bases lay between the germline ends. Germline V gene data show CDR1 as LGHDT and CDR2 as YNNKEL (reference sequence). CDR3 coding DNA: TGTGCCAGCAGCCAAGGGGAAGGGTCAGGTAACTACAATGAGCAGTTCTTC. It specifies CASSQGEGSGNYNEQFF.

This clonotype was seen a handful of times. Just one base apart from a much larger clone, this may be a read error. This sequence joins TRBV29-1 and TRBJ1-2, with 7 nucleotides matching TRBD1. The germline CDR1 and CDR2 sequences are SQVTM and ANQGSEA. V trimming: 7 bases; J trimming: 6 bases; junction bases outside the gene matches: 8. CDR3 size: 12 residues. CDR3 loop: CSAGKGADGYTF. CDR3 sequence (DNA): TGCAGCGCTGGAAAGGGGGCGGATGGCTACACCTTC.

This clonotype occurred a few times. The gene calls are TRBV4-3 and TRBJ1-4; no firm D call. Trimming stripped 1 base from V and 4 bases from J, with 10 bases between. The length of the CDR3 is 15 residues. Germline CDR1 and CDR2: LGHNA and YSLEER. CDR3 in amino acids: CASSQVWKRNEKLFF. CDR3 DNA sequence: TGCGCCAGCAGCCAAGTGTGGAAGCGTAATGAAAAACTGTTTTTT.

This clonotype was found many times. The chain employs TRBV20-1 and TRBJ1-5, with no clear D. Germline values: CDR1 DFQATT, CDR2 SNEGSKA (reference sequence). The CDR3 runs to 12 residues. V lost 5 bases to trimming and J lost 7 bases, with 12 bases between them. CDR3 region: CSAARSRQPQHF. CDR3 in DNA: TGCAGTGCTGCCCGTAGCCGGCAGCCCCAGCATTTT.